This T cell receptor (beta chain) was recorded in a study of OX40 agonist ivuxolimab in advanced cancers. Overall study findings and caveats: There were, on average, more expanded clones in CD8+ T cells than in CD4+. The work left the antigen specificity of expanded peripheral T cells undetermined.

Assay used: immunoSEQ multiplex PCR; TCRdb lists only in-frame clones, some missing. The profile shows 25,000 to 40,000 clones, about 87% of them singletons. Peripheral blood came from all dose cohorts at three timepoints. The CDR3 covers 15 residues. Germline CDR1 and CDR2: SGHRS and YFSETQ. V lost 7 bases and J lost 10; bases outside the gene matches: 15. Comment on this clone: Its antigen is unknown.

This TCR derives from an adult with an advanced solid tumor such as melanoma, head and neck, liver or kidney cancer. The sample consisted of CD4+ or CD8+ T cells sorted from blood, taken in a trial of the OX40 agonist ivuxolimab. The V and J genes are TRBV5-1 and TRBJ2-1; 9 bases are shared with TRBD2. The CDR3, as DNA: TGCGCCAGCTCTCCTCAGGCTAGCGGGACCGGAGAGCAGTTCTTC. Encoded protein: CASSPQASGTGEQFF.